A single sample gave rise to the 11 T cell receptor beta chains below, sequenced in a study of blood T cell repertoires in COVID-19. Using immunoSEQ multiplex PCR, the repertoire was profiled, and TCRdb retains in-frame clones only, with some absent. The sample records around 170,000 clones, 70% to 85% being singletons. The sequencing sample was made of PBMCs or T cells enriched from blood (not recorded which). The receptor set was obtained from a man in his fifties or sixties who had recovered from COVID-19.

V usage is TRBV10-3 and J usage is TRBJ2-1, with D possibly being TRBD2 (5 bases). Germline lookup yields CDR1 ENHRY and CDR2 SYGVKD. V was cut by 4 bases and J by 7 bases, with 8 bases left in between. The CDR3 extends over 12 amino acids. The CDR3 region has the DNA TGTGCCATCAGTGCACTAGATAATGAGCAGTTCTTC. Translated, it gives CAISALDNEQFF.

The chain employs TRBV10-3 and TRBJ1-5; 11 bases agree with TRBD1. Unmatched junction bases numbered 9, after V lost 4 bases and J lost 7 bases. CDR3 length: 16 residues. CDR1 ENHRY and CDR2 SYGVKD come from the germline V gene. CDR3 nucleotide sequence: TGTGCCATCAGTGCATCCGGGACAGGGGGAGGGCAGCCCCAGCATTTT. Its protein product is CAISASGTGGGQPQHF.

Worth noting for this clone: One end of the junction varies from germline; a read error may be responsible. V and J are TRBV2 and TRBJ1-2; D might be TRBD1 (6 bases). Germline V lookup: CDR1 SNHLY, CDR2 FYNNEI. The CDR3 consists of 13 residues. CDR3 sequence reads: CASREERNGTPLF. The CDR3 coding sequence is TGTGCCAGCAGGGAAGAGAGAAATGGGACACCCTTATTC.

This clone has a single count. The chain combines TRBV18 with TRBJ1-5, with TRBD1 as a possible D gene (6 bases). The ends were cut back, 2 bases at V and 7 bases at J, with 9 bases in the middle. The CDR3 totals 13 residues. CDR1 is KGHSH and CDR2 is LQKENI in the germline V gene. Written as DNA, the CDR3 is TGTGCCAGCTCACCAGGACAGAAGCAGCCCCAGCATTTT. Translating it yields CASSPGQKQPQHF.

The chain has TRBV7-9 and TRBJ1-1; a weak D match, TRBD1 (6 bases). In germline, CDR1 is SEHNR, CDR2 FQNEAQ (reference sequence). The CDR3 covers 15 residues. The V end lost 8 bases, the J end lost 0 bases, and 16 bases lay between the germline ends. This chain's CDR3 is CASGVAGQLNTEAFF. The CDR3 coding sequence is TGTGCCAGCGGGGTAGCAGGACAGTTGAACACTGAAGCTTTCTTT.

V gene TRBV7-9 combines with J gene TRBJ2-5; the D is unclear. CDR1 and CDR2 (germline): SEHNR, FQNEAQ (reference sequence). The CDR3 consists of 13 residues. Trimming removed 5 bases at V and 5 bases at J, with 12 bases between. CDR3: CASSPVGRETQYF. CDR3 nucleotide sequence: TGTGCCAGCAGCCCCGTGGGCCGGGAGACCCAGTACTTC.

The gene calls are TRBV5-5 and TRBJ2-2, with no clear D. The CDR3 covers 14 residues. Germline-derived CDR1 and CDR2 are SGHKS and YYEKEE (reference sequence). V was trimmed by 2 bases and J by 4 bases, leaving 9 bases between them. CDR3 protein: CASSFSGRTGELFF. As DNA, the CDR3 is TGTGCCAGCAGCTTTTCTGGGCGCACCGGGGAGCTGTTTTTT.

The chain links TRBV4-1 to TRBJ1-2; 7 bases are shared with TRBD1. The germline CDR1 and CDR2 sequences are MGHRA and YSYEKL. The CDR3 consists of 15 residues. J was trimmed by 4 bases and V by 3 bases; bases with no gene match: 8. DNA of the CDR3: TGCGCCAGCAGCCACTTCGGGACAGCACTCTATGGCTACACCTTC. It specifies CASSHFGTALYGYTF.

This rearrangement joins TRBV3-1 (or the pseudogene TRBV3-2) to TRBJ2-1, with 8 nucleotides matching TRBD2. CDR3 length equals 13 residues. V shed 7 bases and J 15 bases; nucleotides not matched to a gene: 14. Germline CDR1 LGHDT, CDR2 YNNKEL (reference sequence). The CDR3 DNA reads as TGTGCCAGCACCCTGGAGACGGGGGGGAGTTGGTTCTTC. Its protein product is CASTLETGGSWFF.

The chain is built from TRBV9 and TRBJ2-5; possible D gene TRBD2, 6 bases. Germline V gives CDR1 SGDLS, CDR2 YYNGEE. The CDR3 runs 14 residues. V was cut by 4 bases and J by 2 bases, with 12 bases left in between. The CDR3 sequence is CASSMGTYQETQYF. CDR3 DNA: TGTGCCAGCAGCATGGGGACTTATCAAGAGACCCAGTACTTC.

This clone was recorded a few times. The chain links TRBV6-4 to TRBJ2-1, with a weak D call TRBD1 (5 bases). Germline assignment: CDR1 MRHNA and CDR2 SNTAGT. The CDR3 loop spans 14 amino acids. V lost 3 bases and J 5 bases, leaving 11 bases between the germline ends. For the CDR3, the DNA is TGTGCCAGCAGTGATGGAAACAGGCACAATGAGCAGTTCTTC. Translation gives CASSDGNRHNEQFF.